The clone carrying this TCR beta chain was found a few times. What it binds is unknown. These data originate in a study of regulatory T cells in long-lasting Graves disease. Library construction for TCR beta used iRepertoire HTBI primers and Arm-PCR of CDR3 regions. Via MiXCR, TCRdb re-called the multiplex PCR reads, giving one row per CDR3 protein. Altogether approximately 230,000 distinct CDR3 sequences are present, 18% being singletons, with the ten largest covering more than 20%. Findings of the study overall: Blood alone, not thyroid tissue, was studied. Fewer public clonotypes were shared by new patients (around 970) than by persistent patients (approximately 2,700). Among samples with persistent disease, TRBV28, TRBJ1-2 and TRBJ2-5 were favored.

The CDR3 spans 15 residues. The V gene's germline CDR1 is SGHTA and CDR2 FQGNSA. Trimming cost V 5 bases and J 3 bases, with 17 bases left between them. The time point: newly diagnosed GD, antithyroid drugs for less than 3 months. From PBMCs, RNA was extracted and then used to make the TCR library. The sequence was obtained from a female donor with Graves disease. This chain uses TRBV7-2 with TRBJ2-7, with D tentatively TRBD2 (5 bases). Sequencing used peripheral blood mononuclear cells (PBMCs), obtained at new diagnosis, from a patient treated with antithyroid drugs. The DNA for the CDR3 is TGTGCCAGCAGCACATCTAGTGGGAGCGGCTACGAGCAGTACTTC. It translates to CASSTSSGSGYEQYF.